This passage covers 7 T cell receptor beta chains from one sample sequenced in a study of human T cells and chemical hapten exposure. The time point denotes: healthy volunteer bleed at 6 weeks. Blood, whole and unfractionated, served as the source for total RNA extraction. MiXCR, applied by TCRdb to the RACE reads, yields one record per CDR3 protein. The top ten clones hold about 1.7% of a sample with roughly 80,000 distinct CDR3 sequences, 7% to 9.5% of them seen once. The sequencing sample was made of whole blood. These receptors originate from a female donor in good health. Some clones in this sample may be carry-over from other donors' samples.

This clonotype was seen only a few times. V is TRBV4-3 and J is TRBJ1-1, with D maybe TRBD1 (5 bases). CDR3 length: 14 amino acids. V dropped 4 bases and J dropped 2 bases, with 11 bases sitting between them. Germline lookup yields CDR1 LGHNA and CDR2 YSLEER. Here the CDR3 reads CASSLDSANTEAFF. In DNA, the CDR3 is TGCGCCAGCAGCCTAGACAGTGCTAACACTGAAGCTTTCTTT.

This clonotype was observed a few times. This sequence joins TRBV20-1 and TRBJ2-7; the D gene is possibly TRBD1 (5 bases). Deletions cut 2 bases from V and 6 bases from J, with 14 bases between. Germline values: CDR1 DFQATT, CDR2 SNEGSKA (reference sequence). The CDR3 consists of 13 residues. CDR3 nucleotides: TGCAGTGCTAGACGGGCAGGGCTTAGCGAGCAGTACTTC. Protein product: CSARRAGLSEQYF.

The chain combines TRBV12-3 or TRBV12-4 with TRBJ1-1, with D uncertain. This CDR3 is built from 15 residues. V gave up 0 bases and J gave up 2 bases, with 10 bases separating them. In nucleotides, the CDR3 is TGTGCCAGCAGTTTAGCGTCCAGCCTCAACACTGAAGCTTTCTTT. It yields the protein CASSLASSLNTEAFF.

Points on this clonotype: A junction end diverges from the germline sequence, so it may reflect a read error. The V gene is TRBV7-9, the J gene TRBJ2-5; tentatively, D is TRBD2 (5 bases). Germline CDR1 and CDR2: SEHNR and FQNEAQ (reference sequence). The CDR3 has 17 amino acids. CDR3: CASSLVSGSRSLETHYF. DNA of the CDR3: TGTGCCAGCAGCTTAGTAAGCGGCTCCCGGTCCCTGGAGACCCATTACTTC.

V and J are TRBV29-1 and TRBJ2-3; 9 bases are a match to TRBD2. Germline CDR1 SQVTM, CDR2 ANQGSEA. V dropped 3 bases and J dropped 2; count of bases not matched to a gene: 6. The CDR3 consists of 15 residues. The CDR3 DNA is TGCAGCGTTGACGCGGGGGGGCCAGCCACAGATACGCAGTATTTT. This sequence encodes CSVDAGGPATDTQYF.

This clonotype was found many times. This chain joins TRBV2 and TRBJ2-3, with D hard to call. The germline gives CDR1 SNHLY, CDR2 FYNNEI. Trimming removed 4 bases from V and 0 bases from J, with 8 bases in between. CDR3 length: 14 amino acids. Here the CDR3 reads CASSAQFSTDTQYF. DNA of the CDR3: TGTGCCAGCAGTGCACAGTTTAGCACAGATACGCAGTATTTT.

This clonotype was recorded a few times. This chain links TRBV6-5 with TRBJ2-3; 7 positions match TRBD2. Germline CDR1 is MNHEY and CDR2 is SVGAGI. The CDR3 is 14 amino acids. J lost 2 bases, V lost 6 bases, and 5 bases had no gene match. The CDR3 coding sequence is TGTGCCAGCAGGGCGGGGGTGACCACAGATACGCAGTATTTT. This encodes CASRAGVTTDTQYF.